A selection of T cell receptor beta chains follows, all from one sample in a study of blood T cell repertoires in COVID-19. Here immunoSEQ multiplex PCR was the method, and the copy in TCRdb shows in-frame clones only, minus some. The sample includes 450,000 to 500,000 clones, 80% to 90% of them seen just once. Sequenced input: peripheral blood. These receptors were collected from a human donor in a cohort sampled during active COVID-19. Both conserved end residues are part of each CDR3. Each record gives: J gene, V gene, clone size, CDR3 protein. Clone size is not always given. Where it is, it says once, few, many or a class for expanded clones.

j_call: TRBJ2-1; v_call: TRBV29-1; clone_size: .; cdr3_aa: CSVETGLAINEQFF
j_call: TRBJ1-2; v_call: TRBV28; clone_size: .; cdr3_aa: CASSLLLLEDYGYTF
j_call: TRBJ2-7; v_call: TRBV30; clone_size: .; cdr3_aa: CAWSPRGNPYEQYF
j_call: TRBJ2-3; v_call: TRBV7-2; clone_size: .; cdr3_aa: CASSPRGEGPHTDTQYF
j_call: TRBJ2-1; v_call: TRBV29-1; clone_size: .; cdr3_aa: CSVAITGQGFYEQFF
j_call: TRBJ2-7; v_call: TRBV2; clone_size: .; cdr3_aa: CASSEWGPSEQYF
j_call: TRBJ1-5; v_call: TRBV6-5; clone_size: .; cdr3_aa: CASSSGTGRMPQHF
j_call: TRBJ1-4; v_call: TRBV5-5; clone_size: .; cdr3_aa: CASSLGTTNEKLFF
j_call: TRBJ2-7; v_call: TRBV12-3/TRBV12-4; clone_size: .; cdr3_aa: CASSLQFEQYF
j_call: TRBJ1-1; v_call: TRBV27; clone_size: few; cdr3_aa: CASSLYSVATGGIREAFF
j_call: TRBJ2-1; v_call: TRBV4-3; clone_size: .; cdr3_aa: CASSQGSGQGTDEQFF
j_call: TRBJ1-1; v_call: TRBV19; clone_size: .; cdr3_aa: CASSMVGAGGENTEAFF
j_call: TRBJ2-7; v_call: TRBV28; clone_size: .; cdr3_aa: CASSPGRGHLSYEQYF
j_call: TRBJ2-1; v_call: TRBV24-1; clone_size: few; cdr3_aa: CATNSGGPSNEQFF
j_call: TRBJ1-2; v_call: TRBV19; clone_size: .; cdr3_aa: CASSSGTGQYGYTF
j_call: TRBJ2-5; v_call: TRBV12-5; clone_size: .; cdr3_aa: CASAPERQETQYF
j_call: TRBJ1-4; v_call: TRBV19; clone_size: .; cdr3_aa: CASSTGLIGEKLFF
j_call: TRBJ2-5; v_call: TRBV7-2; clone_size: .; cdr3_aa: CASSYTVPKTQYF
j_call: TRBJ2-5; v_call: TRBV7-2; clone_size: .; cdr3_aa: CASSLRRTSGRGETQYF
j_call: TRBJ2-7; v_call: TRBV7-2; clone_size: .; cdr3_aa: CASSLSGLAGVSSYEQYF
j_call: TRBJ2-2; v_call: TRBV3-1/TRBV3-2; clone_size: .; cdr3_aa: CASSQVTIGRTNTGELFF
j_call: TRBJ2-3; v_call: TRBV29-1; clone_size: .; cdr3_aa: CSVPAGVGTDTQYF
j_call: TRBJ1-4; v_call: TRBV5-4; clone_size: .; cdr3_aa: CASSLGRAEKLFF
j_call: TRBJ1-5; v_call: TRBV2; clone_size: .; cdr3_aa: CASSIDRGEQPQHF
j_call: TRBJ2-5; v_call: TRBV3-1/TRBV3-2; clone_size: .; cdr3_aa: CASSQASGSWETQYF
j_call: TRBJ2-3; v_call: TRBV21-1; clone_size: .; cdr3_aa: CASSNLSGPRSFSTDTQYF
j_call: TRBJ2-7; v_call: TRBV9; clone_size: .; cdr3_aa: CASSNTPVRGTYEQYF
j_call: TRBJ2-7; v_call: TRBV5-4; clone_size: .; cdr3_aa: CASSLAAGGIYEQYF
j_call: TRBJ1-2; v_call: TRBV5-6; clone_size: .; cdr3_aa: CASSFAFTGQGWGYTF
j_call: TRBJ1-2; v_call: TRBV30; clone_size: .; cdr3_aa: CAWSYNRGWYGYTF
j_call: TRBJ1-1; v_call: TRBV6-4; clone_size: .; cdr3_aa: CASSLIPRTEAFF
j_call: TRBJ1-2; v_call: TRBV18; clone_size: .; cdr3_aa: CASSPPRTEAYGYTF
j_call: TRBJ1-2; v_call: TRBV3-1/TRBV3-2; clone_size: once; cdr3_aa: CASSLTGAGNTF
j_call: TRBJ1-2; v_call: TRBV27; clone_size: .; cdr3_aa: CASSFWDRVHYGYTF
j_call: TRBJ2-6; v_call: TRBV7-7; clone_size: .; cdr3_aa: CASSFTGWRANVLTF
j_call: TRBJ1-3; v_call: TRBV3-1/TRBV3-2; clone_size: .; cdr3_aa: CASSQAGQGNTIYF
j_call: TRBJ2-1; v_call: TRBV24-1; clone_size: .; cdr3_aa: CATSDSEGYSYNEQFF
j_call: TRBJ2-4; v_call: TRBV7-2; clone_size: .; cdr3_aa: CASSLGAGGPQNIQYF
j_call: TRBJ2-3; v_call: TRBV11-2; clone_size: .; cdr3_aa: CASSLSDTQYF
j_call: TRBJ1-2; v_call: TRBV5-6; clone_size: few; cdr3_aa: CASSFRDRGLRGYTF
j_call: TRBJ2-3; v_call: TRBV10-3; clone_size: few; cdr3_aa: CAIKSGTADTQYF
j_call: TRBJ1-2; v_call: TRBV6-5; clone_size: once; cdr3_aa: CASKDATTNYGYTF
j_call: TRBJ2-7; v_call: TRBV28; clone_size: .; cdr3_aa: CASRRTTSYEQYF
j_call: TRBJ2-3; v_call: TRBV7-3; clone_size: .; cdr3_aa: CASSSRLAGTDTQYF
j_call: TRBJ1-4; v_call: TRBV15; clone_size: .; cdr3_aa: CATSGGTGDNEKLFF
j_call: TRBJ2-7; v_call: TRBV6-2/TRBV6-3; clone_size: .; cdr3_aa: CASSYPLAGFSYEQYF
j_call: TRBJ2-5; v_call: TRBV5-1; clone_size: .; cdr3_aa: CASSYRAETQYF
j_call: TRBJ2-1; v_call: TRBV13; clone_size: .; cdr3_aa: CASSSTSEVGNEQFF
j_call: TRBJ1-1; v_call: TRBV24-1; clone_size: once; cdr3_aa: CATSDRTGDEAFF